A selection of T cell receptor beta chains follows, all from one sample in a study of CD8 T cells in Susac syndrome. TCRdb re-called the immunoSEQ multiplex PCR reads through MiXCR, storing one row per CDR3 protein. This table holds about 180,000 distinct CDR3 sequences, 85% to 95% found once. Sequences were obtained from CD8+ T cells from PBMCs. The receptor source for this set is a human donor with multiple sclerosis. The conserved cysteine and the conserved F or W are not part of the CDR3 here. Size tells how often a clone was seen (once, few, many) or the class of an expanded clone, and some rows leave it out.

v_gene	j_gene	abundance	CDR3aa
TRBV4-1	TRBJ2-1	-	ASSQSVNEQF
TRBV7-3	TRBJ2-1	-	ASSYALTGTYNEQF
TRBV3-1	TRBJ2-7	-	ASSPYRGYEQY
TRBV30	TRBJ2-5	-	AWSGTRNQETQY
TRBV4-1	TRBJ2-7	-	ASSQPVTGHYEQY
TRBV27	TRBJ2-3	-	ASSFGQASTDTQY
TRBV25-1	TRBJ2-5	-	ASSEWGLDGETQY
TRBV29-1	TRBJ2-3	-	SVVLGLAGVDTQY
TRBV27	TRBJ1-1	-	ASRGRGLREAF
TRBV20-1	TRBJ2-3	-	SARDIRGPNTDTQY
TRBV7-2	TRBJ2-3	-	ASNGREGVVDTQY
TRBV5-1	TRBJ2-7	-	ASSFRLAGGPEQY
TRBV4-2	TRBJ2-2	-	ASSQEEWNTGELF
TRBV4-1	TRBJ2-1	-	ASSHWTSGSRNYNEQF
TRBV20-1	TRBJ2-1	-	SASRKGISGEQF
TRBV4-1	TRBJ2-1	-	ASSQGTKSSYNEQF
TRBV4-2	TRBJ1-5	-	ASSQGVVMGGNQPQH
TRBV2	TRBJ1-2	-	ASIPNYGYT
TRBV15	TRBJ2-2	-	ATSRDELGVGAGELF
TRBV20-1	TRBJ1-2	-	SARDPTGGVYGYT
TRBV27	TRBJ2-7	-	ASRGQGRTEQY
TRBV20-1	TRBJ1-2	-	SARDLPGDRVYTRGYT
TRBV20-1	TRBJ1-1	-	SARVGPPEAF
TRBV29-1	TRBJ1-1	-	SVGTGALFNTEAF
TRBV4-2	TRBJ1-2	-	ASSQDQDSGNYYT
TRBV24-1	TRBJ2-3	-	ATSDPARDPTDTQY
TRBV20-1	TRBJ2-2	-	SATRLAGDTGELF
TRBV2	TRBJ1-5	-	ASSDWPGGANQPQH
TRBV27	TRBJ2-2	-	ASSLSGRAGTGELF
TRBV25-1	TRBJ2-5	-	AIGDDYQETQY
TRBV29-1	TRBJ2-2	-	SASGVDTGELF
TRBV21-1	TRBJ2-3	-	ASSTLHGGRRDTQY
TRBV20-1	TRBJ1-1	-	SAREDPAVGQEAF
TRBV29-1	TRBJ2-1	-	SLGGGRSYNEQF
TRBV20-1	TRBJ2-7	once	SAKASYEQY
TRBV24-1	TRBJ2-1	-	ATSDLGGNEQF